The 21 T cell receptor beta chains given below trace back to one sample, sequenced in a study of cytomegalovirus exposure and HLA in healthy donors. The PCR was carried out with 60 Vbeta primers and 13 Jbeta primers. Generated by immunoSEQ multiplex PCR, the TCRdb table keeps only in-frame clones and is missing some. Among 250,000 to 350,000 clones listed, about nine tenths were seen once. The sample comprised PBMCs. The receptors here all came from a man aged 40-50 years in good health and CMV-seropositive.

Concerning this clone: The junction shows a germline mismatch at one end, possibly a read error. The chain combines TRBV7-3 with TRBJ1-6; D might be TRBD1 (5 bases). CDR3 size: 15 residues. Germline V gene lookup returns CDR1 SGHTA and CDR2 FQGTGA. CDR3 in amino acids: CASSVTGGSFLPLHF. CDR3 nucleotides: TGTGCCAGCAGCGTAACGGGGGGGTCCTTTTTACCCCTCCACTTT.

The chain couples TRBV28 to TRBJ1-3; D gene unclear. In germline, CDR1 is MDHEN, CDR2 SYDVKM. V lost 5 bases and J lost 0, with 17 bases in between. The CDR3 contains 17 residues. The CDR3 sequence is CASSTAPGSSSGNTIYF. CDR3 nucleotide sequence: TGTGCCAGCAGTACCGCGCCAGGTTCTTCCTCTGGAAACACCATATATTTT. Drawing the rest from reference TRBV28 and TRBJ1-3, the complete variable domain is DVKVTQSSRYLVKRTGEKVFLECVQDMDHENMFWYRQDPGLGLRLIYFSYDVKMKEKGDIPEGYSVSREKKERFSLILESASTNQTSMYLCASSTAPGSSSGNTIYFGEGSWLTVV.

The chain joins TRBV7-6 to TRBJ1-4, with D possibly being TRBD1 (6 bases). Germline assignment: CDR1 SGHVS and CDR2 FNYEAQ. This CDR3 region has 15 residues. Trimming removed 1 base from V and 5 bases from J, with 11 bases in between. The CDR3 sequence is CASSLDGGTNEKLFF. The CDR3 region has the DNA TGTGCCAGCAGCTTAGACGGGGGGACAAATGAAAAACTGTTTTTT.

A few counts support this clone. V gene TRBV4-1 combines with J gene TRBJ2-1; possibly TRBD2 for D (5 bases). Germline loops: CDR1 MGHRA, CDR2 YSYEKL. The CDR3 contains 17 residues. V gave up 0 bases and J gave up 9 bases, with 21 bases separating them. CDR3 bases: TGCGCCAGCAGCCAAGATGCCATTAGCGTCATCCCACCTGAGCAGTTCTTC. This codes for CASSQDAISVIPPEQFF.

The DNA for the CDR3 is TGTGCCAGCAGTTTATGGGGAGAGGGATCCTACGAGCAGTACTTC. Translated, it gives CASSLWGEGSYEQYF. V is TRBV27 and J is TRBJ2-7; D is possibly TRBD2 (5 bases). Trimming removed 1 base from V and 1 base from J, with 11 bases in between. The CDR3 is 15 residues long. CDR1 and CDR2 (germline): MNHEY, SMNVEV (reference sequence).

V usage is TRBV25-1 and J usage is TRBJ2-7; TRBD1 aligns across 10 bases. The CDR3 has 14 amino acids. The junction had 4 bases not matched to a gene; V was cut back by 6 bases and J by 2 bases. The germline CDR1 and CDR2 sequences are MGHDK and SYGVNS. CDR3: CASSRTGGTYEQYF. CDR3 coding DNA: TGTGCCAGCAGCCGGACAGGGGGTACCTACGAGCAGTACTTC.

This rearrangement joins TRBV15 to TRBJ1-2, with 7 bases identical to TRBD1. From germline, CDR1 is LNHNV and CDR2 YYDKDF (reference sequence). V shed 6 bases, J shed 4 bases, and the junction held 2 bases outside the gene matches. CDR3 length: 12 residues. Written as DNA, the CDR3 is TGTGCCACCAGTGGGGACAGCTATGGCTACACCTTC. Translating it yields CATSGDSYGYTF. The variable domain in full, with the rest retrieved from reference TRBV15 and TRBJ1-2, is DAMVIQNPRYQVTQFGKPVTLSCSQTLNHNVMYWYQQKSSQAPKLLFHYYDKDFNNEADTPDNFQSRRPNTSFCFLDIRSPGLGDTAMYLCATSGDSYGYTFGSGTRLTVV.

This clone was detected a few times. V is TRBV4-1 and J is TRBJ1-4, with a weak D call TRBD1 (5 bases). The germline gives CDR1 MGHRA, CDR2 YSYEKL. The CDR3 is 15 residues long. Trimming cost V 1 base and J 5 bases, with 11 bases left between them. The DNA of the CDR3 is TGCGCCAGCAGCCAAGGTGCGGGGGGGAATGAAAAACTGTTTTTT. It translates to CASSQGAGGNEKLFF.

The V gene is TRBV19, the J gene TRBJ2-5, with TRBD2 matching 8 bases. This CDR3 spans 15 amino acids. CDR1 is LNHDA, CDR2 SQIVND, per germline (reference sequence). Trimming at V came to 1 base and at J to 5 bases, leaving 6 bases not matched to a gene. CDR3 protein: CASSIGAGASETQYF. In DNA, the CDR3 is TGTGCCAGTAGTATAGGAGCGGGAGCGTCCGAGACCCAGTACTTC.

The rearrangement joins TRBV11-2 to TRBJ2-1, with 10 bases that match TRBD2. Germline V gene lookup returns CDR1 SGHAT and CDR2 FQNNGV. The V gene end was trimmed by 5 bases and the J gene end by 4 bases; junction bases not matched to a gene: 5. The CDR3 is 15 residues long. DNA for the CDR3: TGTGCCAGCAGCCCTACTAGCGGGAATTACAATGAGCAGTTCTTC. As protein: CASSPTSGNYNEQFF.

The genes are TRBV9 and TRBJ2-5; D is possibly TRBD2 (6 bases). Trimming pared 4 bases from V and 5 bases from J, leaving 18 bases between. Germline CDR1 and CDR2: SGDLS and YYNGEE. The CDR3 runs to 15 residues. The CDR3 DNA sequence: TGTGCCAGCAGCACCAACGCCGGGGGTTGGGAGACCCAGTACTTC. Its translation is CASSTNAGGWETQYF.

The chain carries TRBV29-1 and TRBJ2-1; 10 bases map to TRBD2. Germline loops: CDR1 SQVTM, CDR2 ANQGSEA. The CDR3 consists of 15 residues. Unmatched junction bases numbered 8, after V lost 7 bases and J lost 2 bases. This CDR3 is CSALSGREAYNEQFF. The CDR3, as DNA: TGCAGCGCATTGAGCGGGAGGGAGGCCTACAATGAGCAGTTCTTC.

This chain joins TRBV7-6 and TRBJ2-7; the match to TRBD1 covers 7 bases. With V trimmed by 5 bases and J by 3 bases, 13 bases remained unmatched. CDR3 size: 16 residues. Germline V lookup: CDR1 SGHVS, CDR2 FNYEAQ. As DNA, the CDR3 is TGTGCCAGCAGCCCCGTCGACAGGGCAATCTTCTACGAGCAGTACTTC. Amino acids: CASSPVDRAIFYEQYF.

This clone was found once. The gene calls are TRBV6-6 and TRBJ2-7; 8 positions match TRBD1. There are 15 residues in the CDR3. Germline V gives CDR1 MNHNY, CDR2 SVGAGI (reference sequence). With 6 bases clipped from V and 0 bases from J, the junction kept 7 bases outside the gene matches. CDR3 sequence: CASRPLDRGSYEQYF. Written as DNA, the CDR3 is TGTGCCAGCAGACCCCTCGACAGGGGCTCCTACGAGCAGTACTTC.

The chain uses TRBV5-1 and TRBJ2-5, with 7 bases fitting TRBD2. Germline V gene data show CDR1 as SGHRS and CDR2 as YFSETQ. This CDR3 is built from 16 residues. V trimming: 0 bases; J trimming: 5 bases; junction bases outside the gene matches: 10. The CDR3: CASSLGFGGGYETQYF. The CDR3 DNA follows: TGCGCCAGCAGCTTGGGGTTCGGCGGGGGTTACGAGACCCAGTACTTC.

CDR3 nucleotides: TGTGCCAGCAGCCAAGCGGGGATGGCTCCTGAGCAGTTCTTC. It is translated as CASSQAGMAPEQFF. The chain employs TRBV4-2 and TRBJ2-1; D is possibly TRBD2 (5 bases). CDR3 length: 14 residues. CDR1 LGHNA and CDR2 YNFKEQ come from the germline V gene. Trimming removed 1 base from V and 9 bases from J, with 13 bases in between.

The chain employs TRBV5-5 and TRBJ2-1; 14 nucleotides align to TRBD2. CDR1 is SGHKS, CDR2 YYEKEE, per germline (reference sequence). The length of the CDR3 is 16 residues. Germline trimming cut 3 bases from V and 2 bases from J; bases unmatched to any gene: 1. The CDR3 DNA sequence: TGTGCCAGCAGCTGGGGACTAGCGGGAGCCTACAATGAGCAGTTCTTC. Amino acids: CASSWGLAGAYNEQFF.

This clone was recorded at least ten times. V usage is TRBV6-4 and J usage is TRBJ1-1; D is perhaps TRBD1 (6 bases). V was trimmed by 4 bases and J by 5 bases, leaving 14 bases between them. Germline V gene sequence: CDR1 MRHNA, CDR2 SNTAGT. The CDR3 is 14 residues long. DNA of the CDR3: TGTGCCAGCAGTGCTTCGCGGGGGCAAACTGAAGCTTTCTTT. Protein: CASSASRGQTEAFF.

The gene calls are TRBV5-4 and TRBJ1-4; 7 bases map to TRBD1. The CDR3 loop spans 14 amino acids. The J segment lost 8 bases and the V segment lost 3 bases, leaving 7 bases of the junction unmatched. Germline lookup yields CDR1 SGHNT and CDR2 YYREEE (reference sequence). Here the CDR3 reads CASSSWDRREKLFF. The CDR3 nucleotides are TGTGCCAGCAGCTCATGGGACAGACGGGAAAAACTGTTTTTT.

The chain has TRBV18 and TRBJ2-7; 10 positions match TRBD2. With 6 bases clipped from V and 0 bases from J, the junction kept 5 bases outside the gene matches. The CDR3 has 15 amino acids. Germline V gives CDR1 KGHSH, CDR2 LQKENI. DNA of the CDR3: TGTGCCAGCTCTCCCACTAGCGGGGCCTCCTACGAGCAGTACTTC. Its translation: CASSPTSGASYEQYF.

The CDR3 protein is CASSLTGQGDYGYTF. The CDR3 DNA sequence: TGTGCCAGCAGCTTGACAGGACAGGGTGACTATGGCTACACCTTC. The rearrangement links TRBV5-4 to TRBJ1-2; 8 nucleotides agree with TRBD1. This CDR3 region has 15 residues. With 1 base clipped from V and 3 bases from J, the junction kept 5 bases outside the gene matches. CDR1 and CDR2 from the germline V gene are SGHNT and YYREEE (reference sequence).